Described below is a single TCR beta chain sequence and its context. Its antigen is unidentified. Naive CD4+ cells had CD25+ Tregs removed. General study findings and limits: The larger-cohort validation was restricted to a single TCR beta V-J rearrangement rather than whole repertoires. Greatest tumor Treg TCR overlap was with tumor naive CD4+ cells.

Looked up from germline, CDR1 is DFQATT and CDR2 is SNEGSKA (reference sequence). The CDR3 is made up of 14 amino acids. V shed 3 bases and J 5 bases; nucleotides not matched to a gene: 6. Full-length variable regions came from constant-region reverse primers plus semi-nested Nested Universal Primer A PCR. TCRdb redid the calling of the 5' RACE reads with MiXCR, one entry per CDR3 protein. In the table there are 7,500 to 9,000 distinct CDR3 sequences, 68% of which are singletons. The clonotype originates from a female donor with breast cancer. This chain uses TRBV20-1 with TRBJ2-3, with TRBD2 identical over 9 bases. Sample: tumor-infiltrating naive CD4+ T cells sorted from the breast tumor. Subset defined: naive CD4+ T cells, CD4+CD45RA+CD25-. The chain's CDR3 is CSARPGLAQDTQYF. The CDR3 nucleotides read TGCAGTGCTAGGCCGGGACTAGCTCAAGATACGCAGTATTTT.